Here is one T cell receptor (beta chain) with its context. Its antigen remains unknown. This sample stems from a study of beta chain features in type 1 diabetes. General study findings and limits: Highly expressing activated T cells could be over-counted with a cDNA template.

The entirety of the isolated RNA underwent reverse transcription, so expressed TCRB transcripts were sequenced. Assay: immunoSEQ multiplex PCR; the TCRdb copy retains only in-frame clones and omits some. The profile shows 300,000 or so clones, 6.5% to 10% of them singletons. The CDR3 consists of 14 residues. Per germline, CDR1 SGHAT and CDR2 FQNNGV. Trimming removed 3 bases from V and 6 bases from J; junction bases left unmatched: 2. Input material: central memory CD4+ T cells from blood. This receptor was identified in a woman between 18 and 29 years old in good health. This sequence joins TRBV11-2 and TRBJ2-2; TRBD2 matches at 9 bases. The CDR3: CASSLGLASGELFF. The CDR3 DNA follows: TGTGCCAGCAGCTTGGGACTAGCCTCCGGGGAGCTGTTTTTT. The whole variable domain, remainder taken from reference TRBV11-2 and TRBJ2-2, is EAGVAQSPRYKIIEKRQSVAFWCNPISGHATLYWYQQILGQGPKLLIQFQNNGVVDDSQLPKDRFSAERLKGVDSTLKIQPAKLEDSAVYLCASSLGLASGELFFGEGSRLTVL.